This entry concerns a single T cell receptor (beta chain). Its specificity is unknown. TCRdb's table, derived via immunoSEQ multiplex PCR, lists solely in-frame clones and lacks some. The profile covers tens of thousands of clones, with around 90% appearing a single time and about 0.35% taken by the ten largest. CDR3 length equals 15 residues. V was clipped by 6 bases and J by 5 bases, with 16 bases between them. The germline CDR1 and CDR2 sequences are KGHSH and LQKENI. Researchers took blood at baseline, on cycle 4 day 1, and on cycle 7 day 1. This sample was included in a study of OX40 agonist ivuxolimab in advanced cancers. Overall study context: Allowance was made for prior anti-PD-1, anti-PD-L1 or anti-CTLA-4 therapy, and roughly 39% had some. General study points: Some patients who did not respond also had low normalized T-cell clonal expansion.

V and J are TRBV18 and TRBJ1-4; D ambiguous. The material was CD4+ or CD8+ T cells sorted from blood, obtained in a trial of the OX40 agonist ivuxolimab. The clonotype originates from an adult with an advanced solid tumor such as melanoma, head and neck, liver or kidney cancer. This chain's CDR3 is CASSPGRKDNEKLFF. The CDR3 DNA reads TGTGCCAGCTCCCCCGGCAGGAAAGACAATGAAAAACTGTTTTTT. Supplemented by reference TRBV18 and TRBJ1-4, the full variable domain reads NAGVMQNPRHLVRRRGQEARLRCSPMKGHSHVYWYRQLPEEGLKFMVYLQKENIIDESGMPKERFSAEFPKEGPSILRIQQVVRGDSAAYFCASSPGRKDNEKLFFGSGTQLSVL.